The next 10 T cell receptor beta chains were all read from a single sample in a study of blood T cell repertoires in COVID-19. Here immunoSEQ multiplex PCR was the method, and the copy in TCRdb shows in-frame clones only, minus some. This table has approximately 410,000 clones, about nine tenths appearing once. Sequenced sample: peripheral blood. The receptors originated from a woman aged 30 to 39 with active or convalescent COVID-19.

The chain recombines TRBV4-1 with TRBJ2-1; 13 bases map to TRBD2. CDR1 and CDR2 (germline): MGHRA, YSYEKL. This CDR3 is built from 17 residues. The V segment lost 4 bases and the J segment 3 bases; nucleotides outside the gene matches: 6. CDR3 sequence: CASSLSGTSGNYNEQFF. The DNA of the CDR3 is TGCGCCAGCAGCCTAAGCGGGACTAGCGGGAACTACAATGAGCAGTTCTTC.

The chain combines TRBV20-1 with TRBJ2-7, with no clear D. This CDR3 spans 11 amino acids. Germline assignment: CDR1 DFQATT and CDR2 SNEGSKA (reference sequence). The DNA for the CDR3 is TGCAGCGCGCCAGCGCACTACGAGCAGTACTTC. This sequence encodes CSAPAHYEQYF.

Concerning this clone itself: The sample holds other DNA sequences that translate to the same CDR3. The CDR3 reads CASSLRSTGYGYTF. Here the CDR3 DNA reads TGTGCCAGCAGTCTAAGATCGACAGGTTACGGCTACACCTTC. The chain couples TRBV27 to TRBJ1-2; possible D gene TRBD1, 6 bases. This CDR3 has 14 amino acids. Per germline, CDR1 MNHEY and CDR2 SMNVEV (reference sequence). V dropped 5 bases and J dropped 8 bases, with 18 bases sitting between them.

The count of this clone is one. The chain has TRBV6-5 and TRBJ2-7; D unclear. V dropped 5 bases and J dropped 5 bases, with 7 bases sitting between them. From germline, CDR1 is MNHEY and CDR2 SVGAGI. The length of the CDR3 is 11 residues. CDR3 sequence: CASSTGNEQYF. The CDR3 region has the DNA TGTGCCAGCAGTACCGGTAACGAGCAGTACTTC.

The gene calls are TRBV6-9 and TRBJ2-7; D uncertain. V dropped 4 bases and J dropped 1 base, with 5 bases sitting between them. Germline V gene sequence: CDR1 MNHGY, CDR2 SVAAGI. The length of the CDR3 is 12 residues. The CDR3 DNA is TGTGCCAGCAGTTCAGATTCCTACGAGCAGTACTTC. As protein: CASSSDSYEQYF.

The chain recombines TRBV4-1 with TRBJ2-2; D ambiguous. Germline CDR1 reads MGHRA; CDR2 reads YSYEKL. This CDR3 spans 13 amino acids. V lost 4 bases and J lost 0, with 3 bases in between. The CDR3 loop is CASSPANTGELFF. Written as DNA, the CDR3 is TGCGCCAGCAGCCCGGCGAACACCGGGGAGCTGTTTTTT.

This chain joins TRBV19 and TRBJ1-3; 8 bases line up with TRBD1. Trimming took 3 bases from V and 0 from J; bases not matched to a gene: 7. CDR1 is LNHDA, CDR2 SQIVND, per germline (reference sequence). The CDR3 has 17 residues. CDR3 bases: TGTGCCAGTAGTATGACAGGGGCCGGAATCTCTGGAAACACCATATATTTT. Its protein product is CASSMTGAGISGNTIYF.

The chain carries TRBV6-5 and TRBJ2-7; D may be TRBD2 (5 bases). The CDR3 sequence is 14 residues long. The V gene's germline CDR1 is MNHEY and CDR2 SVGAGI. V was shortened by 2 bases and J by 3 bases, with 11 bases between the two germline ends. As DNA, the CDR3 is TGTGCCAGCAGTTACGGTCTAGCCCGCTACGAGCAGTACTTC. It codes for CASSYGLARYEQYF.

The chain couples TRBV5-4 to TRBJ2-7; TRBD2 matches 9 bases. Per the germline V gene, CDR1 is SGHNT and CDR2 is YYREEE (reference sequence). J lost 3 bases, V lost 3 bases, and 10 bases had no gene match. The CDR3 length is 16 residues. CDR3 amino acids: CASSSTVAGDRYEQYF. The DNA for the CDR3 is TGTGCCAGCAGCTCTACTGTAGCGGGAGACCGCTACGAGCAGTACTTC. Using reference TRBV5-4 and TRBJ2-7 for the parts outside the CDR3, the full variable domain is ETGVTQSPTHLIKTRGQQVTLRCSSQSGHNTVSWYQQALGQGPQFIFQYYREEENGRGNFPPRFSGLQFPNYSSELNVNALELDDSALYLCASSSTVAGDRYEQYFGPGTRLTVT.

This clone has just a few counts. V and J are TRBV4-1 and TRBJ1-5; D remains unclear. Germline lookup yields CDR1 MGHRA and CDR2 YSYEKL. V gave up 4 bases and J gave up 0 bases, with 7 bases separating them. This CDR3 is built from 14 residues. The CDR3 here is CASSPQFSNQPQHF. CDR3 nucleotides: TGCGCCAGCAGCCCGCAGTTTAGCAATCAGCCCCAGCATTTT.